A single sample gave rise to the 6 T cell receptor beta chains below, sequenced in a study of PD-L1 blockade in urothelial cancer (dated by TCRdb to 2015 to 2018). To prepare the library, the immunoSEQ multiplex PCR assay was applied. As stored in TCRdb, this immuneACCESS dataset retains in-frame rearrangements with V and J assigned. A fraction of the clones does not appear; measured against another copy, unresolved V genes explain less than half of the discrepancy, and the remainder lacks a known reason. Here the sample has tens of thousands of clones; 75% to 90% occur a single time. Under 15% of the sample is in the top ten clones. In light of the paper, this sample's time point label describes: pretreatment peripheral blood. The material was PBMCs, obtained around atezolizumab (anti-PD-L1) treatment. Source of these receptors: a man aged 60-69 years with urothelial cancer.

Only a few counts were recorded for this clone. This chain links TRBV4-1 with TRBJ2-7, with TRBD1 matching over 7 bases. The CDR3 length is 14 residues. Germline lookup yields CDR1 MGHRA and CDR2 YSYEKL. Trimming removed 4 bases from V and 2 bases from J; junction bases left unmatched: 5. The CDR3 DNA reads TGCGCCAGCAGCCCGAGGACAGGACCCTACGAGCAGTACTTC. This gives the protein CASSPRTGPYEQYF.

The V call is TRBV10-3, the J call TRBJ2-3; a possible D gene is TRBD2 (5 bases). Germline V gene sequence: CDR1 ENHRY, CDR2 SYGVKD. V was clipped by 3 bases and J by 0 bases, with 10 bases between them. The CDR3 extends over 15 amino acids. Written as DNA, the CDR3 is TGTGCCATCAGTGACCCAGCGGTTAGCACAGATACGCAGTATTTT. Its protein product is CAISDPAVSTDTQYF.

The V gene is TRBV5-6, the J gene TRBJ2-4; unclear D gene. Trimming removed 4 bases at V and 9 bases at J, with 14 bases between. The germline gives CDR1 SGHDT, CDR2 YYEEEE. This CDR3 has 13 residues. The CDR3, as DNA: TGTGCCAGCAGCCAGCGCCTGGATTCCATTCAGTACTTC. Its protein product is CASSQRLDSIQYF.

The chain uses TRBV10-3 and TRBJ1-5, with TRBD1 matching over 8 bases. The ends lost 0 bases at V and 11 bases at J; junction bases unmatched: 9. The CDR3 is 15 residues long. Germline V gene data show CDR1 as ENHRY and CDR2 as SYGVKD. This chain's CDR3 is CAISESDRGSATQHF. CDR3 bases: TGTGCCATCAGTGAGTCTGACAGGGGATCAGCGACCCAGCATTTT.

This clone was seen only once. The CDR3: CASSPERVHEQYF. The DNA for the CDR3 is TGTGCCAGCAGCCCAGAGCGGGTACACGAGCAGTACTTC. The V call is TRBV7-3, the J call TRBJ2-7, with a weak D call TRBD2 (6 bases). CDR1 and CDR2 from the germline V gene are SGHTA and FQGTGA. V was trimmed by 5 bases and J by 5 bases, leaving 13 bases between them. The CDR3 is made up of 13 amino acids. Full variable domain (missing parts from reference TRBV7-3 and TRBJ2-7): GAGVSQTPSNKVTEKGKYVELRCDPISGHTALYWYRQSLGQGPEFLIYFQGTGAADDSGLPNDRFFAVRPEGSVSTLKIQRTERGDSAVYLCASSPERVHEQYFGPGTRLTVT.

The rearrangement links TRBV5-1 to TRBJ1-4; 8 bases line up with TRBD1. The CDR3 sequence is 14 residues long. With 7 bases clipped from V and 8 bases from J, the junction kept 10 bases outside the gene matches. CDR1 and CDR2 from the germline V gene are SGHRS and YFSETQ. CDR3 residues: CASEAGTGDEKLFF. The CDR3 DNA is TGCGCCAGCGAGGCCGGGACAGGAGACGAAAAACTGTTTTTT.